This TCR beta chain was retrieved from a study of control samples from healthy donors and cancer patients. This CDR3 region has 14 residues. V was clipped by 4 bases and J by 5 bases; unmatched bases: 4. Germline V gives CDR1 SGHDT, CDR2 YYEEEE. The assay was immunoSEQ multiplex PCR, and TCRdb's table has in-frame clones only and misses some. The sample lists just under 60,000 clones, roughly 90% occurring once. The V gene is TRBV5-6, the J gene TRBJ1-5; 9 nucleotides agree with TRBD1. The sequencing sample was made of PBMCs. The receptor was isolated from a man aged 40-49 years with colorectal cancer. The CDR3 loop reads CASSPGQGYQPQHF. The CDR3 DNA is TGTGCCAGCAGCCCGGGACAGGGCTATCAGCCCCAGCATTTT. The entire variable domain, with the rest obtained from reference TRBV5-6 and TRBJ1-5, is as follows: DAGVTQSPTHLIKTRGQQVTLRCSPKSGHDTVSWYQQALGQGPQFIFQYYEEEERQRGNFPDRFSGHQFPNYSSELNVNALLLGDSALYLCASSPGQGYQPQHFGDGTRLSIL.